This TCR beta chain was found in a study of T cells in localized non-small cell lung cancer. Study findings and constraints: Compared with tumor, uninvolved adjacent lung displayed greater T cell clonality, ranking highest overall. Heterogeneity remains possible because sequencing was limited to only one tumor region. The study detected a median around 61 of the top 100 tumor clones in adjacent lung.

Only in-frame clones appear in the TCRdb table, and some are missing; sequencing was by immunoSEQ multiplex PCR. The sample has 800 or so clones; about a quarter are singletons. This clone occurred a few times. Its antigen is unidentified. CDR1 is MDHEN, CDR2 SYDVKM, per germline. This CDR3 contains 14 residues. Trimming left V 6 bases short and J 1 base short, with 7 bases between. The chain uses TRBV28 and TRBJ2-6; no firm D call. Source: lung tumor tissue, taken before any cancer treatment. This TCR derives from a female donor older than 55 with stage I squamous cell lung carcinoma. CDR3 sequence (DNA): TGTGCCAGCAGCTACCCATCTGGGGCCAACGTCCTGACTTTC. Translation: CASSYPSGANVLTF.